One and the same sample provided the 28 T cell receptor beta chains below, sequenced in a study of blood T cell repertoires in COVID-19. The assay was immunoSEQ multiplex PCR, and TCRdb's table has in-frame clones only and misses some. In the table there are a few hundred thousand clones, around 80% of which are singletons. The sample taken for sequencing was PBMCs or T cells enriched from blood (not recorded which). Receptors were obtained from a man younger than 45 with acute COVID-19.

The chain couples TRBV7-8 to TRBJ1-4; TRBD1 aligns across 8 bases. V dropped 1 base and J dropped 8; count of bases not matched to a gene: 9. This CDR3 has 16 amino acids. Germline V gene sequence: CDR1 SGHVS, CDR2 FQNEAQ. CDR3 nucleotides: TGTGCCAGCAGCTTAGTGGGTCAGGGGGCGCCGGAAAAACTGTTTTTT. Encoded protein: CASSLVGQGAPEKLFF. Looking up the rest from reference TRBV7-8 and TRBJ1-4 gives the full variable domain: GAGVSQSPRYKVAKRGQDVALRCDPISGHVSLFWYQQALGQGPEFLTYFQNEAQLDKSGLPSDRFFAERPEGSVSTLKIQRTQQEDSAVYLCASSLVGQGAPEKLFFGSGTQLSVL.

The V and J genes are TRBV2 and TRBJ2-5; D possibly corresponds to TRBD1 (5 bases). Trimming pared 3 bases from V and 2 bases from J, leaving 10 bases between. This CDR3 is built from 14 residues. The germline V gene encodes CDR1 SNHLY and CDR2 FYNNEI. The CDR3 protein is CASSDSRVQETQYF. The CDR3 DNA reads TGTGCCAGCAGTGATAGCAGGGTGCAAGAGACCCAGTACTTC.

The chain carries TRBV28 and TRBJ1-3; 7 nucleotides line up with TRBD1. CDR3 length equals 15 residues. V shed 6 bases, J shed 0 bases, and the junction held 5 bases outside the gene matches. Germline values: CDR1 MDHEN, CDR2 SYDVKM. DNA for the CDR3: TGTGCCAGCAGGTACAGGGACAGCTCTGGAAACACCATATATTTT. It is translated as CASRYRDSSGNTIYF.

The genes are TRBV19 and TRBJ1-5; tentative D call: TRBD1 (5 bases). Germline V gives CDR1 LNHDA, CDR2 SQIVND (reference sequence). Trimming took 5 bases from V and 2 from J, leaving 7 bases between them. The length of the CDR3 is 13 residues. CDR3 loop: CASSGAGNQPQHF. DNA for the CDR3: TGTGCCAGTAGTGGGGCAGGCAATCAGCCCCAGCATTTT.

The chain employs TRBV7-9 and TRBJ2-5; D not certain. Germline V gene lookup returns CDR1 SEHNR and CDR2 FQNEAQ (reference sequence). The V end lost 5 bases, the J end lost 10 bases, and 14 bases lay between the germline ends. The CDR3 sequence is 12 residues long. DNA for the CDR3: TGTGCCAGCAGCCGAACAGTGGCCCACCAGTACTTC. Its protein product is CASSRTVAHQYF.

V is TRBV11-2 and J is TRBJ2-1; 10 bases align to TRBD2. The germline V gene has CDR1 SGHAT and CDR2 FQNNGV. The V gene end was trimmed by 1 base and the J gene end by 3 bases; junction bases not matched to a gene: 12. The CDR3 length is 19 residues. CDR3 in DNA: TGTGCCAGCAGCTTAGGGCCCCCTCTAGCGGGGGATTTCTACAATGAGCAGTTCTTC. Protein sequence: CASSLGPPLAGDFYNEQFF.

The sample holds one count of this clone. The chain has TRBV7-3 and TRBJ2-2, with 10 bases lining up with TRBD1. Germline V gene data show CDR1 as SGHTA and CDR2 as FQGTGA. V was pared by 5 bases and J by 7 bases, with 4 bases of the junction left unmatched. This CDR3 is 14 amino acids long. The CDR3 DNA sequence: TGTGCCAGCAGCCCCGGGACAGGGGTCGGGGAGCTGTTTTTT. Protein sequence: CASSPGTGVGELFF.

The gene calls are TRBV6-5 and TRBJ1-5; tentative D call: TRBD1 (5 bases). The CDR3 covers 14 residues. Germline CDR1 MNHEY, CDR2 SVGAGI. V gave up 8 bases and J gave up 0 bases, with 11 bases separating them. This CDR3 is CASGGVYSNQPQHF. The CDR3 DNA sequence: TGTGCCAGCGGGGGGGTGTATAGCAATCAGCCCCAGCATTTT.

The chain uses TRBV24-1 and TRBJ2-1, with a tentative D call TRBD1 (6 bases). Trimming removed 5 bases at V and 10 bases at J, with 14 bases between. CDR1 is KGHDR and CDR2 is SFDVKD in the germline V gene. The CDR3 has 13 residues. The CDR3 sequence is CATSVQGIYEQFF. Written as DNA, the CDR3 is TGTGCCACCAGTGTCCAGGGGATATACGAGCAGTTCTTC.

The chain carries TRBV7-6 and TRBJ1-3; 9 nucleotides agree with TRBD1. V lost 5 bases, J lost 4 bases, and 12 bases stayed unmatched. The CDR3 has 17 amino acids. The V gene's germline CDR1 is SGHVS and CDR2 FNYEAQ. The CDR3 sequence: CASSPEWSGTGGNTIYF. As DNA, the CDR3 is TGTGCCAGCAGCCCGGAATGGTCCGGGACAGGGGGAAACACCATATATTTT.

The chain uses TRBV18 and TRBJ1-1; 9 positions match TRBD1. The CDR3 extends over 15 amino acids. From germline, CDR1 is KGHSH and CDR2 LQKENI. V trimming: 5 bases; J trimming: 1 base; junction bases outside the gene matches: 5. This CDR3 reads CASSRRTGENTEAFF. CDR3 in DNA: TGTGCCAGCTCAAGGAGGACAGGGGAGAACACTGAAGCTTTCTTT.

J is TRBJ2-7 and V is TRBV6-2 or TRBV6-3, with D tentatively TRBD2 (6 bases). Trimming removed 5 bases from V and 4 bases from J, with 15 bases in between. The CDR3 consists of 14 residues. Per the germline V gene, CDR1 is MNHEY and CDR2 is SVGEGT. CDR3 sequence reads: CASSTGLRNYEQYV. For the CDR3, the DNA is TGTGCCAGCAGTACAGGACTACGGAATTACGAGCAGTACGTC.

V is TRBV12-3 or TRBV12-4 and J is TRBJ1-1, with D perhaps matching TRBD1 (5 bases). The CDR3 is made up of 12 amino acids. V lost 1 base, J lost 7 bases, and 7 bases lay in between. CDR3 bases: TGTGCCAGCAGTTTAGAAGACAGTGAAGCTTTCTTT. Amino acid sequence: CASSLEDSEAFF.

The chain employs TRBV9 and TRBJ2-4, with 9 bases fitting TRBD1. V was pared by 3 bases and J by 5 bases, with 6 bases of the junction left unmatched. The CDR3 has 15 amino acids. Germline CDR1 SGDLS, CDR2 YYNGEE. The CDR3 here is CASSAMTGGENIQYF. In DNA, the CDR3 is TGTGCCAGCAGCGCGATGACAGGGGGGGAAAACATTCAGTACTTC.

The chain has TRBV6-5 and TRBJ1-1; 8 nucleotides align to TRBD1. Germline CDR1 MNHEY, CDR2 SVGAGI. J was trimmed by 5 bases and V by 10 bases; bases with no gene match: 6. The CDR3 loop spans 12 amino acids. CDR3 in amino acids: CATTTGGTEAFF. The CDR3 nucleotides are TGTGCCACCACCACAGGGGGTACTGAAGCTTTCTTT.

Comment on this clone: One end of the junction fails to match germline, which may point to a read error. The CDR3 nucleotides are TGTGCTAGCAGCCCCTCGGGACTAGCGGGATCCGCGAATGAGCAGTTCTTC. As protein: CASSPSGLAGSANEQFF. The gene calls are TRBV7-7 and TRBJ2-1; 13 bases are shared with TRBD2. From germline, CDR1 is SSHAT and CDR2 FNYEAQ (reference sequence). This CDR3 contains 17 residues.

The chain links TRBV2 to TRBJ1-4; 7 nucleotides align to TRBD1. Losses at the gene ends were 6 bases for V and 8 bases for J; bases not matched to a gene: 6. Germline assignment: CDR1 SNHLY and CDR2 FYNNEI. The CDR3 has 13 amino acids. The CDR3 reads CASRNDRAEKLFF. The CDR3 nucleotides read TGTGCCAGCAGGAATGACAGGGCCGAAAAACTGTTTTTT.

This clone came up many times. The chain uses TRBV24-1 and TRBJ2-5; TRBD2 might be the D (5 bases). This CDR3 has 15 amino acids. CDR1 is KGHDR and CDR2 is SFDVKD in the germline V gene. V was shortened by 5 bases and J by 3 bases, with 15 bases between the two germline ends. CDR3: CATSVQGNGEETQYF. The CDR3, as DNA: TGTGCCACCAGTGTACAAGGGAACGGGGAAGAGACCCAGTACTTC.

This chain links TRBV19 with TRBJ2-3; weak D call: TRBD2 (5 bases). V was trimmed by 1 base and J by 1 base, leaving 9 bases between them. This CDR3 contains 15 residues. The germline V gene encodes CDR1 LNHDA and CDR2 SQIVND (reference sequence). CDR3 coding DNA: TGTGCCAGTAGTATAGCGGGAAGGGGCACAGATACGCAGTATTTT. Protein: CASSIAGRGTDTQYF.

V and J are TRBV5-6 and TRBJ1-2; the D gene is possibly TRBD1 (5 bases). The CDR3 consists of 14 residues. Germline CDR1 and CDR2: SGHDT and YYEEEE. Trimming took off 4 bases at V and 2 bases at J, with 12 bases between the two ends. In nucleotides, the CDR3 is TGTGCCAGCAGCCGAACCGACAGAAACTATGGCTACACCTTC. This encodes CASSRTDRNYGYTF.

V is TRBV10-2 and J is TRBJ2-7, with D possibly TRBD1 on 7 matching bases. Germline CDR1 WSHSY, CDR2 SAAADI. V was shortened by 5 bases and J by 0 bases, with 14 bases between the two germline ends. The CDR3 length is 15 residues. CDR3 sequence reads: CASSWGAGGSYEQYV. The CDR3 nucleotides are TGCGCCAGCAGTTGGGGGGCAGGGGGCTCCTACGAGCAGTACGTC.

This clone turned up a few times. The DNA of the CDR3 is TGTGCCAGCAGCCTCGGTAGGAGCACTGAAGCTTTCTTT. This gives the protein CASSLGRSTEAFF. The chain employs TRBV11-3 and TRBJ1-1, with no clear D. Germline CDR1 is SGHNT and CDR2 is YENEEA. The CDR3 extends over 13 amino acids. The V and J ends lost 5 bases and 4 bases respectively, with 11 bases between them.

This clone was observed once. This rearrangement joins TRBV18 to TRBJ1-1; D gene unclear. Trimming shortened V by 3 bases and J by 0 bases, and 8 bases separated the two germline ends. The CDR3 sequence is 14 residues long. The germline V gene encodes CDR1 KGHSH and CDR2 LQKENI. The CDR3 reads CASSPKQMNTEAFF. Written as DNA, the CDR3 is TGTGCCAGCTCACCTAAACAGATGAACACTGAAGCTTTCTTT.

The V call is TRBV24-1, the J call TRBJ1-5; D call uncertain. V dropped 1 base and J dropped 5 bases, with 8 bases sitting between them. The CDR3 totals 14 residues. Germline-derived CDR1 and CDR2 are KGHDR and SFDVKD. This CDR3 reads CATSDFLVDQPQHF. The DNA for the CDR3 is TGTGCCACCAGTGATTTCCTAGTGGATCAGCCCCAGCATTTT.

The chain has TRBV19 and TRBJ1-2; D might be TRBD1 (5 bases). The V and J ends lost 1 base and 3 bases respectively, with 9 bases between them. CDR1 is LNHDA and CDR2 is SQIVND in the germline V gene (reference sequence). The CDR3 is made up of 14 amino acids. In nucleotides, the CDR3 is TGTGCCAGTAGTATAGTAGGGGCGGACTATGGCTACACCTTC. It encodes CASSIVGADYGYTF.

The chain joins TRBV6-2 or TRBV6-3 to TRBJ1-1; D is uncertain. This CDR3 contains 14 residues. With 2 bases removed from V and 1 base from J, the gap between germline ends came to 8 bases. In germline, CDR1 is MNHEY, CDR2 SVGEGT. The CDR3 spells CASSYILPNTEAFF. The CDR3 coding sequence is TGTGCCAGCAGTTACATTCTTCCGAACACTGAAGCTTTCTTT.

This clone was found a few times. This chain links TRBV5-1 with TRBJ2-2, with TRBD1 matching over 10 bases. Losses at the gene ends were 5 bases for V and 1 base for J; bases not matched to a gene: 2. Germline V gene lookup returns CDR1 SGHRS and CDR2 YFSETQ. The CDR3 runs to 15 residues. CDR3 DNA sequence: TGCGCCAGCAGGGGACAGGGGAAGAACACCGGGGAGCTGTTTTTT. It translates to CASRGQGKNTGELFF.

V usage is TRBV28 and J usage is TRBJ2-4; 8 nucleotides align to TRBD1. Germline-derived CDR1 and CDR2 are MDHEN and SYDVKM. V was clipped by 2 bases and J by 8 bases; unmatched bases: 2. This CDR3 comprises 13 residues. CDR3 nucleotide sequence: TGTGCCAGCAGTTTAGGGACAGGAGACATTCAGTACTTC. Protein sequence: CASSLGTGDIQYF. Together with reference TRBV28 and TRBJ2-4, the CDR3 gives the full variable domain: DVKVTQSSRYLVKRTGEKVFLECVQDMDHENMFWYRQDPGLGLRLIYFSYDVKMKEKGDIPEGYSVSREKKERFSLILESASTNQTSMYLCASSLGTGDIQYFGAGTRLSVL.